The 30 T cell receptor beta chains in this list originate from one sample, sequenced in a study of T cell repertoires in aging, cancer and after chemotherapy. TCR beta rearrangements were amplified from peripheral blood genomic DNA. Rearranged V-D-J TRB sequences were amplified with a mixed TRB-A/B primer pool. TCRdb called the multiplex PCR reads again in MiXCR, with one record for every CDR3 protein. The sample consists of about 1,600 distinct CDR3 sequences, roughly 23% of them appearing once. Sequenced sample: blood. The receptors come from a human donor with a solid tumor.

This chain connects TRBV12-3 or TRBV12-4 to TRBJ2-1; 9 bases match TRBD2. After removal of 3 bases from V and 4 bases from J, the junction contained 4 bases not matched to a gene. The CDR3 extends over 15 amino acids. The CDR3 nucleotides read TGTGCCAGCAGTTTGGAGCGGGGGGATTACAATGAGCAGTTCTTC. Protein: CASSLERGDYNEQFF.

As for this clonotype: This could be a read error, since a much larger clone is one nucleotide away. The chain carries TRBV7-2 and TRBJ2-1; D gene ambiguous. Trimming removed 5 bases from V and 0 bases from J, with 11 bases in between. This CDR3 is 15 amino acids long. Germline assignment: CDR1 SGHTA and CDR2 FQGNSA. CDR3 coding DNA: TGTGCCAGCAGCCCTATTTGCCCCTCCTACAATGAGCAGTTCTTC. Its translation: CASSPICPSYNEQFF.

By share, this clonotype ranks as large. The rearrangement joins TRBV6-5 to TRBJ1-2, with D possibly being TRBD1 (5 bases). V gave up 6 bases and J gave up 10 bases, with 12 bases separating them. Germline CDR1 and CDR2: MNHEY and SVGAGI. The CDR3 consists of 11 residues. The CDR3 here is CASSQGATYTF. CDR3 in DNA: TGTGCCAGCAGCCAGGGAGCTACCTACACCTTC.

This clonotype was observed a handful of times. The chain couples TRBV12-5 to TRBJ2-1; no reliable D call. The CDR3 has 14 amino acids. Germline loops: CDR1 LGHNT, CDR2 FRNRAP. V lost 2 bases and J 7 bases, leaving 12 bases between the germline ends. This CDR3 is CASGLPSLGNEQFF. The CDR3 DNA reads TGTGCTAGTGGTTTGCCTTCGTTGGGGAATGAGCAGTTCTTC.

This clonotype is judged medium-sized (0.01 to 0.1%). CDR3 nucleotide sequence: TGCAGTGCTATTTGGCAGGGTAACTATGGCTACACCTTC. It translates to CSAIWQGNYGYTF. The rearrangement uses TRBV20-1 and TRBJ1-2; perhaps TRBD1 as D (5 bases). Trimming took off 4 bases at V and 1 base at J, with 10 bases between the two ends. The CDR3 has 13 amino acids. The V gene's germline CDR1 is DFQATT and CDR2 SNEGSKA (reference sequence).

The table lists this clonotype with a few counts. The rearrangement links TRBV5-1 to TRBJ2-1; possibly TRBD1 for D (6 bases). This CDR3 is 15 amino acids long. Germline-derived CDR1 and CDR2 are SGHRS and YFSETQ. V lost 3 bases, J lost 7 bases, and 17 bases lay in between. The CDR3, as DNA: TGCGCCAGCAGCTCCCCGGAGGAAGGGGGAAATGAGCAGTTCTTC. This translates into CASSSPEEGGNEQFF.

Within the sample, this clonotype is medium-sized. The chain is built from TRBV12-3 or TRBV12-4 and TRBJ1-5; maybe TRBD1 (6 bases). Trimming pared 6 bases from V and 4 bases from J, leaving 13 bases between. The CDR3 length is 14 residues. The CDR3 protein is CASRQTGRNQPQHF. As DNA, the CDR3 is TGTGCCAGCAGACAAACAGGGAGGAATCAGCCCCAGCATTTT.

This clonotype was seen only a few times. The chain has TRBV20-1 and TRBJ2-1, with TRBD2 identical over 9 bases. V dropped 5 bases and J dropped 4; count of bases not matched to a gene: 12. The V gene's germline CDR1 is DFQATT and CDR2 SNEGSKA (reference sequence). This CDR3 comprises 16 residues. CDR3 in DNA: TGCAGTGCTTCTCCCACGACTAGCGGCAGTTACAATGAGCAGTTCTTC. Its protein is CSASPTTSGSYNEQFF.

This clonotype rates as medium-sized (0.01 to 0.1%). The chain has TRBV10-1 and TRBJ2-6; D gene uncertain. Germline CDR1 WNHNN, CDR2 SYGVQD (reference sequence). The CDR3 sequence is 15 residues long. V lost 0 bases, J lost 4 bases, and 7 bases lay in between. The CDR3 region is CASSESSTGANVLTF. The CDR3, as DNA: TGCGCCAGCAGTGAGTCGTCGACCGGGGCCAACGTCCTGACTTTC.

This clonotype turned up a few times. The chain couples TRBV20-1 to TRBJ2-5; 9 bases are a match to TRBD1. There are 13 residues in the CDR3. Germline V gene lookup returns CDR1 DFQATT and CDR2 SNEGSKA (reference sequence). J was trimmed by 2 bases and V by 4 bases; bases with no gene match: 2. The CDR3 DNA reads TGCAGTGCTAAGGGACAGGGACAAGAGACCCAGTACTTC. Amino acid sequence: CSAKGQGQETQYF.

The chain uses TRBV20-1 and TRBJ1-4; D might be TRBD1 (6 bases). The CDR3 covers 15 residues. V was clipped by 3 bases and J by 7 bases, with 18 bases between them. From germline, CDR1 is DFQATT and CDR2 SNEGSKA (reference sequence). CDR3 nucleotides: TGCAGTGCTAGTGACGTCAGGGAAGGGGGTGAAAAACTGTTTTTT. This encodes CSASDVREGGEKLFF.

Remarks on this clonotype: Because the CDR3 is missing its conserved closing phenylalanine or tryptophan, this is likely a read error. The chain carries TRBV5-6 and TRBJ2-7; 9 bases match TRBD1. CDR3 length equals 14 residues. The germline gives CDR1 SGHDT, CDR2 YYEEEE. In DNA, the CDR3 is TGCGCCAGCAGCCTGGACAGGGGACCCTACGAGCAGTACTCC. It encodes CASSLDRGPYEQYS.

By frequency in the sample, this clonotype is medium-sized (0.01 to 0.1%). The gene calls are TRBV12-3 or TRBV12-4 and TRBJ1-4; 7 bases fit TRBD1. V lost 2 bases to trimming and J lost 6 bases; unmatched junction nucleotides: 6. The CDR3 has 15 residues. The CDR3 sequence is CASSLSGGVDEKLFF. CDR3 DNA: TGTGCCAGCAGTTTATCAGGGGGTGTGGATGAAAAACTGTTTTTT.

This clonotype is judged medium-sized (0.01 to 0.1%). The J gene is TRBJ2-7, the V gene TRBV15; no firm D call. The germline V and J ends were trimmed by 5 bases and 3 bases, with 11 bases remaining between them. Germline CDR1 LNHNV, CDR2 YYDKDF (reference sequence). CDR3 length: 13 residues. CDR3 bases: TGTGCCACCAGCGCCAACGTCAACTACGAGCAGTACTTC. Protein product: CATSANVNYEQYF.

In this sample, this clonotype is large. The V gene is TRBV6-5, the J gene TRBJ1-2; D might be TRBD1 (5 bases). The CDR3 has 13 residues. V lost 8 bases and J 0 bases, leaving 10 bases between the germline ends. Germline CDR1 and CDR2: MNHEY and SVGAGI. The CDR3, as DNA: TGTGCCAGCGGGGGGACCCCTAACTATGGCTACACCTTC. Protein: CASGGTPNYGYTF.

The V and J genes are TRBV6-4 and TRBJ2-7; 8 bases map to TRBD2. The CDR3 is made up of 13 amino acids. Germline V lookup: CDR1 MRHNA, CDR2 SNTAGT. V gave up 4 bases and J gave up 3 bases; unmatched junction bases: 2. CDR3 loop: CASSAGTSYEQYF. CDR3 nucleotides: TGTGCCAGCAGTGCCGGGACTAGCTACGAGCAGTACTTC.

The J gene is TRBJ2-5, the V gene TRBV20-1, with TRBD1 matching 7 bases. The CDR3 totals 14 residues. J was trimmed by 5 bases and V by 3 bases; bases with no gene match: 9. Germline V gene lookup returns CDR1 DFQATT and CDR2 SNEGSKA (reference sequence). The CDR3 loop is CSARGQQESETQYF. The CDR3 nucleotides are TGCAGTGCTAGGGGACAGCAGGAAAGTGAGACCCAGTACTTC.

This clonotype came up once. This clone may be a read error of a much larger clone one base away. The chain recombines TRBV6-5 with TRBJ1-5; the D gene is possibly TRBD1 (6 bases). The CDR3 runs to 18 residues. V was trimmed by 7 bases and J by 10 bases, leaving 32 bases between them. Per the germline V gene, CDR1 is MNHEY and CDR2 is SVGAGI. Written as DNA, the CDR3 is TGTGCCAGCATTGTCATACTTGCCCTTGGACAGACAACCGAACCCCAGCATTTT. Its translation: CASIVILALGQTTEPQHF.

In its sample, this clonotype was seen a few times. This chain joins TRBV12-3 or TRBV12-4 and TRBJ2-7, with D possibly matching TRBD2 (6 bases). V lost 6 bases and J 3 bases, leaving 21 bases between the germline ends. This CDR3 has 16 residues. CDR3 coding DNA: TGTGCCAGCAGGGGCGCGGGACTGGGAAGCCGCTACGAGCAGTACTTC. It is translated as CASRGAGLGSRYEQYF.

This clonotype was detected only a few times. The chain's CDR3 is CASSLGGTVYNEQFF. CDR3 DNA: TGTGCCAGCAGCTTAGGCGGGACAGTATACAATGAGCAGTTCTTC. The chain employs TRBV11-2 and TRBJ2-1; perhaps TRBD1 as D (7 bases). Per germline, CDR1 SGHAT and CDR2 FQNNGV. There are 15 residues in the CDR3. Trimming took 1 base from V and 4 from J, leaving 11 bases between them.

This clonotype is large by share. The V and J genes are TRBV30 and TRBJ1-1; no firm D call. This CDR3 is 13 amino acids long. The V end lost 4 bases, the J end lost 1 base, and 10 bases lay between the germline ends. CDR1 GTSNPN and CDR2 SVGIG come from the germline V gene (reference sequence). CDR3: CAWITRENTEAFF. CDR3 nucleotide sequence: TGTGCCTGGATCACGCGGGAGAACACTGAAGCTTTCTTT.

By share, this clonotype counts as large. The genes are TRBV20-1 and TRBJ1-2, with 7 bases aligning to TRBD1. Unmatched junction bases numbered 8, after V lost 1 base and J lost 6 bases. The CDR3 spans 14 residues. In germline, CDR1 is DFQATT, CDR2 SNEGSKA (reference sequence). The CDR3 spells CSARALDRVDGYTF. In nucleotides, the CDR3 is TGCAGTGCTAGAGCCTTAGACAGGGTCGATGGCTACACCTTC.

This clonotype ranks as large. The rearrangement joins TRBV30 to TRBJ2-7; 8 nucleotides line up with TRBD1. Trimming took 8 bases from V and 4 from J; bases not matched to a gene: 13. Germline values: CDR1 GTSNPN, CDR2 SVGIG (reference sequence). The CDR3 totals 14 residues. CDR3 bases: TGTGCCGGAGCCCCCGGGACAGGTATTTACGAGCAGTACTTC. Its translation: CAGAPGTGIYEQYF.

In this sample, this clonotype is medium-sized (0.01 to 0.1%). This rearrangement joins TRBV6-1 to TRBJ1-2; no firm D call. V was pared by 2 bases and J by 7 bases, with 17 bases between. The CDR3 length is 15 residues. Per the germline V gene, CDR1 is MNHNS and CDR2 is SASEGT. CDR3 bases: TGTGCCAGCAGTGAATGGACTTCCCGTATGGGTGGCTACACCTTC. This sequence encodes CASSEWTSRMGGYTF.

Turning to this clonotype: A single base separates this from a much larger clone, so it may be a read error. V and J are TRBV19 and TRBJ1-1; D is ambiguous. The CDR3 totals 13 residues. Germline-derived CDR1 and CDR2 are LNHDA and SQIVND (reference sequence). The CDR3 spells CASSIRVNTKAFF. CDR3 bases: TGTGCCAGTAGTATACGAGTGAACACTAAAGCTTTCTTT.

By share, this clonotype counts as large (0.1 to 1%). CDR3 region: CASSLEGRENEQYF. DNA of the CDR3: TGTGCCAGCAGCTTAGAGGGCAGGGAGAACGAGCAGTACTTC. V usage is TRBV13 and J usage is TRBJ2-7, with D perhaps given as TRBD1 or TRBD2 (5 bases each). The V end was cut by 1 base, the J end by 5 bases, with 12 bases between. This CDR3 has 14 residues. Germline values: CDR1 PRHDT, CDR2 FYEKMQ (reference sequence).

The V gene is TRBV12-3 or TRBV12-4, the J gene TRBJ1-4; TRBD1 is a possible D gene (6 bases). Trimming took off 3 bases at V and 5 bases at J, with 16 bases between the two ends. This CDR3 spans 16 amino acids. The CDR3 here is CASSFGGAQGNEKLFF. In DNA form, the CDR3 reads TGTGCCAGCAGTTTCGGAGGGGCACAGGGAAATGAAAAACTGTTTTTT.

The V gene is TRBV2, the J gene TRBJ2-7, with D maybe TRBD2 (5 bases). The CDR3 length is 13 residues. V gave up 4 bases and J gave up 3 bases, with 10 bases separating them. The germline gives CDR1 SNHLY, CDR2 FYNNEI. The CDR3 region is CASSVGTSYEQYF. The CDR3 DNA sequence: TGTGCCAGCAGTGTCGGCACTAGCTACGAGCAGTACTTC.

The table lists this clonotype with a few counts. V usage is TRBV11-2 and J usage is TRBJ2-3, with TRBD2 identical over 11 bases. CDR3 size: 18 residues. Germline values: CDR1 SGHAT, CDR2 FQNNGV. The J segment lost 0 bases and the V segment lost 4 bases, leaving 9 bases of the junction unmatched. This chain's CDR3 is CASSSRGLAGGSTDTQYF. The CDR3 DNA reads TGTGCCAGCAGCTCCCGAGGTCTAGCGGGGGGTAGCACAGATACGCAGTATTTT.

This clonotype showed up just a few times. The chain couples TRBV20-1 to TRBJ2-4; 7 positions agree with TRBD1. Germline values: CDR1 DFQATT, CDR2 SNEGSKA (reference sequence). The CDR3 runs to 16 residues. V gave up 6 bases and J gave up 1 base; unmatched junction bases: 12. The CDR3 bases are TGCAGTGCCACAGGACAGGTCCTCGTGGCCAAAAACATTCAGTACTTC. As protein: CSATGQVLVAKNIQYF.